This TCR beta chain originates from a study of control samples from healthy donors and cancer patients. The CDR3 is 15 residues long. Losses at the gene ends were 1 base for V and 10 bases for J; bases not matched to a gene: 11. Per germline, CDR1 SGDLS and CDR2 YYNGEE. Data came from immunoSEQ multiplex PCR; TCRdb stores just in-frame clones and leaves some out. Among more than 70,000 clones, over 85% were seen once, and the ten largest hold 19%. This sequence was found in a man in his sixties with lung cancer. The V and J genes are TRBV9 and TRBJ2-1; 7 nucleotides align to TRBD2. The sequenced sample consisted of PBMCs. The CDR3 nucleotides are TGTGCCAGCAGCGTAATAGGCGGGGGTGCCGTCGAGCAGTTCTTC. Its translation: CASSVIGGGAVEQFF.